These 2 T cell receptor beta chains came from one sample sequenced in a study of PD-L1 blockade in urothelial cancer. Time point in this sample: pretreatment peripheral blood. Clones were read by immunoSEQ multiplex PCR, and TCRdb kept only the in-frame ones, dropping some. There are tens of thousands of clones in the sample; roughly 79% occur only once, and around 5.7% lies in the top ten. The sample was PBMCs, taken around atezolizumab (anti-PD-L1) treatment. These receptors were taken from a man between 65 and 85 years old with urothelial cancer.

The CDR3 DNA reads as TGTGCCAGCAGTGTCGAGATACAGGGGTCTAGGGAGACCCAGTACTTC. Its protein product is CASSVEIQGSRETQYF. V is TRBV6-4 and J is TRBJ2-5; the match to TRBD1 covers 7 bases. Germline CDR1 MRHNA, CDR2 SNTAGT. The CDR3 is 16 amino acids. Trimming took 4 bases from V and 5 from J; bases not matched to a gene: 13.

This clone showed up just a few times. This CDR3 is CASSRGGGTDTQYF. CDR3 sequence (DNA): TGCGCCAGCAGCCGGGGGGGCGGCACAGATACGCAGTATTTT. The chain links TRBV5-1 to TRBJ2-3, with 8 bases matching TRBD2. The CDR3 length is 14 residues. The V and J ends lost 4 bases and 1 base, in that order; junction bases with no gene match: 2. Per germline, CDR1 SGHRS and CDR2 YFSETQ.